One and the same sample provided the 20 T cell receptor beta chains below, sequenced in a study of cytomegalovirus exposure and HLA in healthy donors (dated by TCRdb to 2016 to 2017). Library construction relied on the immunoSEQ multiplex PCR assay. A mixture of 60 forward primers for TCR Vbeta segments and 13 reverse primers for TCR Jbeta segments was used in the multiplex PCR. In its TCRdb copy, this immuneACCESS table keeps in-frame sequences only and misses some clones. Where compared with another copy, unresolved V genes explain less than half of these, and the others have no known cause. In all, the sample holds 110,000 to 150,000 clones, and 75% to 85% of those were seen once. The leading ten clones occupy approximately 2.8% of the sample. The sequenced material came from PBMCs. Source of these receptors: a female donor in good health and CMV-seronegative.

This clone appeared many times. The V gene is TRBV2, the J gene TRBJ1-5; a weak D match, TRBD1 (5 bases). CDR1 and CDR2 (germline): SNHLY, FYNNEI. The CDR3 spans 13 residues. The V and J ends lost 5 bases and 3 bases respectively, with 8 bases between them. CDR3 coding DNA: TGTGCCAGCAGTCGGGGGTTCAATCAGCCCCAGCATTTT. It yields the protein CASSRGFNQPQHF.

CDR3 residues: CASRRGTTVDTQYF. The CDR3 DNA reads TGTGCCAGCAGACGCGGGACTACGGTGGATACGCAGTATTTT. The chain uses TRBV9 and TRBJ2-3; 7 nucleotides align to TRBD2. The CDR3 covers 14 residues. Germline CDR1 is SGDLS and CDR2 is YYNGEE. The V and J ends lost 5 bases and 6 bases, in that order; junction bases with no gene match: 9.

Only a few counts were recorded for this clone. The chain is built from TRBV4-3 and TRBJ2-7, with D perhaps TRBD2 (6 bases). Between the trimmed V and J ends, which lost 0 bases and 5 bases, there was a span of 11 bases. CDR3 length equals 14 residues. The germline V gene has CDR1 LGHNA and CDR2 YSLEER. CDR3: CASSQDLGRNEQYF. The CDR3 nucleotides read TGCGCCAGCAGCCAAGATCTCGGGAGAAACGAGCAGTACTTC.

A single count supports this clone. The V call is TRBV7-3, the J call TRBJ1-2; D gene ambiguous. The CDR3 has 15 residues. The V gene lost 2 bases and the J gene lost 4 bases, with 14 bases spanning the gap. Germline CDR1 is SGHTA and CDR2 is FQGTGA. CDR3 in DNA: TGTGCCAGCAGCTTACTGGGAGGAGAGAGCTATGGCTACACCTTC. As protein: CASSLLGGESYGYTF.

The count of this clone is one. In nucleotides, the CDR3 is TGTGCCAGCAGTGATTCTCGACTAGCTGAAGAGACCCAGTACTTC. This encodes CASSDSRLAEETQYF. The chain links TRBV25-1 to TRBJ2-5; 7 nucleotides align to TRBD2. Germline assignment: CDR1 MGHDK and CDR2 SYGVNS. The CDR3 totals 15 residues. Unmatched junction bases numbered 7, after V lost 3 bases and J lost 3 bases.

The rearrangement joins TRBV5-5 to TRBJ1-1; TRBD1 aligns across 9 bases. The CDR3 totals 14 residues. The J segment lost 6 bases and the V segment lost 4 bases, leaving 7 bases of the junction unmatched. CDR1 and CDR2 (germline): SGHKS, YYEKEE (reference sequence). The DNA for the CDR3 is TGTGCCAGCAGCCAACGGGACAGGGCGGCTGAAGCTTTCTTT. It specifies CASSQRDRAAEAFF.

The chain links TRBV2 to TRBJ1-2; D may be TRBD1 (5 bases). V was cut by 1 base and J by 6 bases, with 9 bases left in between. CDR3 length: 13 amino acids. Germline V gene sequence: CDR1 SNHLY, CDR2 FYNNEI. The CDR3 nucleotides read TGTGCCAGCAGTGAAGTAGACAGCCATGGCTACACCTTC. This sequence encodes CASSEVDSHGYTF. Complete variable domain (other parts from reference TRBV2 and TRBJ1-2): EPEVTQTPSHQVTQMGQEVILRCVPISNHLYFYWYRQILGQKVEFLVSFYNNEISEKSEIFDDQFSVERPDGSNFTLKIRSTKLEDSAMYFCASSEVDSHGYTFGSGTRLTVV.

This chain connects TRBV2 to TRBJ2-1; 8 bases align to TRBD2. After removal of 3 bases from V and 7 bases from J, the junction contained 5 bases not matched to a gene. Germline CDR1 reads SNHLY; CDR2 reads FYNNEI. This CDR3 comprises 14 residues. CDR3 region: CASSDGIAGNEQFF. In DNA form, the CDR3 reads TGTGCCAGCAGTGACGGGATAGCGGGAAATGAGCAGTTCTTC.

The chain carries TRBV9 and TRBJ2-5; unclear D gene. V was shortened by 4 bases and J by 5 bases, with 15 bases between the two germline ends. Germline V gene data show CDR1 as SGDLS and CDR2 as YYNGEE. There are 14 residues in the CDR3. The CDR3 region has the DNA TGTGCCAGCAGCTTTCTAGACTTCGGGGAGACCCAGTACTTC. This codes for CASSFLDFGETQYF.

Only a few counts were recorded for this clone. The chain has TRBV2 and TRBJ1-3, with 9 bases aligning to TRBD1. The CDR3 has 15 residues. V shed 5 bases, J shed 2 bases, and the junction held 4 bases outside the gene matches. Germline-derived CDR1 and CDR2 are SNHLY and FYNNEI. The CDR3 protein is CASSKQGAAGNTIYF. In DNA, the CDR3 is TGTGCCAGCAGTAAACAGGGGGCGGCTGGAAACACCATATATTTT.

The rearrangement joins TRBV4-1 to TRBJ2-7; possible D gene TRBD1, 6 bases. Trimming stripped 0 bases from V and 3 bases from J, with 15 bases between. The CDR3 runs 16 residues. Germline-derived CDR1 and CDR2 are MGHRA and YSYEKL. CDR3 sequence: CASSQEATGWYYEQYF. DNA for the CDR3: TGCGCCAGCAGCCAAGAGGCAACAGGGTGGTACTACGAGCAGTACTTC.

This clone was counted only a few times. This sequence joins TRBV6-5 and TRBJ1-4; unclear D gene. Germline lookup yields CDR1 MNHEY and CDR2 SVGAGI. Trimming removed 0 bases from V and 1 base from J, with 6 bases in between. CDR3 length equals 15 residues. The CDR3 protein is CASSYSTGTNEKLFF. The CDR3 nucleotides are TGTGCCAGCAGTTACTCGACTGGAACTAATGAAAAACTGTTTTTT.

The chain uses TRBV7-2 and TRBJ1-3; 7 nucleotides match TRBD1. The V gene end was trimmed by 5 bases and the J gene end by 0 bases; junction bases not matched to a gene: 4. Germline V lookup: CDR1 SGHTA, CDR2 FQGNSA. The CDR3 runs 15 residues. CDR3 loop: CASSAGGASGNTIYF. As DNA, the CDR3 is TGTGCCAGCAGCGCAGGGGGAGCCTCTGGAAACACCATATATTTT. The full variable domain, completed using reference TRBV7-2 and TRBJ1-3, is GAGVSQSPSNKVTEKGKDVELRCDPISGHTALYWYRQSLGQGLEFLIYFQGNSAPDKSGLPSDRFSAERTGGSVSTLTIQRTQQEDSAVYLCASSAGGASGNTIYFGEGSWLTVV.

J is TRBJ1-1 and V is TRBV5-6; tentative D call: TRBD1 (6 bases). Germline V lookup: CDR1 SGHDT, CDR2 YYEEEE. This CDR3 spans 14 amino acids. V gave up 3 bases and J gave up 5 bases, with 14 bases separating them. CDR3 nucleotides: TGTGCCAGCAGCTACCCAGGGGACGGGACTGAAGCTTTCTTT. Translation gives CASSYPGDGTEAFF.

The sample holds one count of this clone. In nucleotides, the CDR3 is TGCGCCAGCAGCGCACAGGGTTCCTACGAGCAGTACTTC. Translation: CASSAQGSYEQYF. This chain links TRBV5-1 with TRBJ2-7, with D tentatively TRBD1 (6 bases). The germline gives CDR1 SGHRS, CDR2 YFSETQ. V lost 4 bases and J lost 1, with 9 bases in between. The CDR3 is 13 residues long. The full variable domain, completed using reference TRBV5-1 and TRBJ2-7, is KAGVTQTPRYLIKTRGQQVTLSCSPISGHRSVSWYQQTPGQGLQFLFEYFSETQRNKGNFPGRFSGRQFSNSRSEMNVSTLELGDSALYLCASSAQGSYEQYFGPGTRLTVT.

The V gene is TRBV15, the J gene TRBJ2-3; TRBD2 matches 14 bases. CDR3 length: 18 residues. Germline V CDR1 and CDR2: LNHNV, YYDKDF (reference sequence). V was pared by 1 base and J by 1 base, with 4 bases of the junction left unmatched. The CDR3 DNA is TGTGCCACCAGCAGAGTAGGGACTAGCGGGAGTGGCACAGATACGCAGTATTTT. As protein: CATSRVGTSGSGTDTQYF.

This chain links TRBV28 with TRBJ2-7; 9 positions agree with TRBD2. Germline V CDR1 and CDR2: MDHEN, SYDVKM. The CDR3 covers 14 residues. Trimming at V came to 3 bases and at J to 3 bases, leaving 3 bases not matched to a gene. CDR3 region: CASSFSGGHYEQYF. DNA for the CDR3: TGTGCCAGCAGTTTCAGCGGGGGGCACTACGAGCAGTACTTC.

This sequence joins TRBV6-5 and TRBJ1-5, with 10 positions matching TRBD1. This CDR3 has 14 residues. Germline V gene sequence: CDR1 MNHEY, CDR2 SVGAGI. V shed 6 bases and J 4 bases; nucleotides not matched to a gene: 3. The CDR3 DNA follows: TGTGCCAGCAGGACAGGGGGCCGGAATCAGCCCCAGCATTTT. Translated, it gives CASRTGGRNQPQHF.

This clone appeared a few times. The genes are TRBV7-9 and TRBJ1-4; 7 bases agree with TRBD1. The junction had 7 bases not matched to a gene; V was cut back by 11 bases and J by 7 bases. Germline loops: CDR1 SEHNR, CDR2 FQNEAQ (reference sequence). The CDR3 spans 12 residues. As DNA, the CDR3 is TGTGCCCACGACAGGGAAGGTGAAAAACTGTTTTTT. This sequence encodes CAHDREGEKLFF.

The gene calls are TRBV28 and TRBJ1-2; the match to TRBD1 covers 10 bases. V lost 8 bases, J lost 8 bases, and 11 bases stayed unmatched. The CDR3 totals 14 residues. CDR1 and CDR2 (germline): MDHEN, SYDVKM. The CDR3 region is CASGLGDRGKGYTF. In DNA, the CDR3 is TGTGCCAGCGGGCTCGGGGACAGGGGAAAGGGCTACACCTTC.